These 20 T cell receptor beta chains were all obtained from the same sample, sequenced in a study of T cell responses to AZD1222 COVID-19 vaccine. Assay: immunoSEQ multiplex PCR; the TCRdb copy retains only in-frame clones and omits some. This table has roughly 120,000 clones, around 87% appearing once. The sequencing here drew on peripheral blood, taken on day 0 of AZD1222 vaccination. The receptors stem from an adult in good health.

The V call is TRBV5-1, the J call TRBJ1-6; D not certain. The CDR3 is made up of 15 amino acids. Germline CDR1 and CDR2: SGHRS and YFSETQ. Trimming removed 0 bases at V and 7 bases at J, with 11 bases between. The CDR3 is CASSLGGKGNSPLHF. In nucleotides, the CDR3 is TGCGCCAGCAGCTTGGGGGGTAAAGGGAATTCACCCCTCCACTTT.

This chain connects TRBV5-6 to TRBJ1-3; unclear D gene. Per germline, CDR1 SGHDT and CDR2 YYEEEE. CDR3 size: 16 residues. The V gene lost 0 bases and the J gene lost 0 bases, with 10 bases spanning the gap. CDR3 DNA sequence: TGTGCCAGCAGCTTGGGCGGTCCGAGCTCTGGAAACACCATATATTTT. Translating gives CASSLGGPSSGNTIYF.

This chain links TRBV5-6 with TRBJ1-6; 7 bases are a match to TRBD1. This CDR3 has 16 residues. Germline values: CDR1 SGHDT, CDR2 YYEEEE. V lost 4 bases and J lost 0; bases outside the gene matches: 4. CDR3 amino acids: CASSGTVNSYNSPLHF. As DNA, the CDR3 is TGTGCCAGCAGCGGGACAGTTAACTCCTATAATTCACCCCTCCACTTT.

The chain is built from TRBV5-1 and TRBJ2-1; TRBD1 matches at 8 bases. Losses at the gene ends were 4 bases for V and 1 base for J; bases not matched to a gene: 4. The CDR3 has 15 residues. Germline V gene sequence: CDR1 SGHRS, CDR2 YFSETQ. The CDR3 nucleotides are TGCGCCAGCAGCGCGGACAGGGCTTCCTACAATGAGCAGTTCTTC. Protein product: CASSADRASYNEQFF.

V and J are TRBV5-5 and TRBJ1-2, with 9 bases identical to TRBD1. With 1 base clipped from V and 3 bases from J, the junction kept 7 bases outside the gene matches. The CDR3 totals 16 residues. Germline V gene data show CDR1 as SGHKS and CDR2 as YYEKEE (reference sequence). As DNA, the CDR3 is TGTGCCAGCAGCTTGTTTCCGGGACAGGGAGACTATGGCTACACCTTC. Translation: CASSLFPGQGDYGYTF.

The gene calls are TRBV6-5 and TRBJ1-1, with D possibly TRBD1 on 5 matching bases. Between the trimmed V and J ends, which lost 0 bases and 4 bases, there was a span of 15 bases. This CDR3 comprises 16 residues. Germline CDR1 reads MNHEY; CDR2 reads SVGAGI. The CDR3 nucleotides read TGTGCCAGCAGTTACTCGGTTTCACCTGGGGCCACTGAAGCTTTCTTT. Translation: CASSYSVSPGATEAFF.

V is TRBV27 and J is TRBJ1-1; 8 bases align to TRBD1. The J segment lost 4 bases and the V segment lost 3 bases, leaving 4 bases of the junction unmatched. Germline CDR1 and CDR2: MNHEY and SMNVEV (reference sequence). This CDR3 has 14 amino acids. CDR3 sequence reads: CASSFRTGSTEAFF. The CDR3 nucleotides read TGTGCCAGCAGTTTCCGGACAGGGAGCACTGAAGCTTTCTTT.

DNA for the CDR3: TGTGCCAGCAGCGTAGGAGTCGGCCCCGGAGCCTATAATTCACCCCTCCACTTT. Its protein is CASSVGVGPGAYNSPLHF. The rearrangement uses TRBV9 and TRBJ1-6; D is undetermined. CDR1 SGDLS and CDR2 YYNGEE come from the germline V gene. Trimming left V 0 bases short and J 2 bases short, with 15 bases between. The CDR3 is made up of 18 amino acids.

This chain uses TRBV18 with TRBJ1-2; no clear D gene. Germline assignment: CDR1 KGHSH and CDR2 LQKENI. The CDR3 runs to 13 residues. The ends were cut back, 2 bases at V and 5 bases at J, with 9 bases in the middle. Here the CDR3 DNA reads TGTGCCAGCTCACCAACGTCGGATTATGGCTACACCTTC. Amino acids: CASSPTSDYGYTF.

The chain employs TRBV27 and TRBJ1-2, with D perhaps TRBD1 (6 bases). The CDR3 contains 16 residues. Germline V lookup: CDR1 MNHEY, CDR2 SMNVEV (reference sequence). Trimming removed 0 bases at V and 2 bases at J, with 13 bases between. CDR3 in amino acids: CASSLSGAQGNYGYTF. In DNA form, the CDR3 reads TGTGCCAGCAGTTTATCCGGAGCACAGGGAAACTATGGCTACACCTTC.

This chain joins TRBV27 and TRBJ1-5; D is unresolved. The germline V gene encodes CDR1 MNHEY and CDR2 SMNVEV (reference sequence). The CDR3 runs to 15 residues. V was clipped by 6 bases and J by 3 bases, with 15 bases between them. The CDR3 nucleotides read TGTGCCAGCAGCCCTCGGCAAGTCGCCAATCAGCCCCAGCATTTT. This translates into CASSPRQVANQPQHF.

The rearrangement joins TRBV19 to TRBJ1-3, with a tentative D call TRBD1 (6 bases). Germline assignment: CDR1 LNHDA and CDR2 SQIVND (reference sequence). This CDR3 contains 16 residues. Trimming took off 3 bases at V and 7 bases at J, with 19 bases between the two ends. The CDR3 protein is CASSIPGWRGGNTIYF. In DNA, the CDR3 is TGTGCCAGTAGTATCCCAGGGTGGCGTGGGGGCAACACCATATATTTT.

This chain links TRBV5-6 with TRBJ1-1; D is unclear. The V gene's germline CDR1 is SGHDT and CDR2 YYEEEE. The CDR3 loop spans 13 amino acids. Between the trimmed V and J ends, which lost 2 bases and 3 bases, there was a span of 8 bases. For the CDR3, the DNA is TGTGCCAGCAGCTTAGGGAGGCACACTGAAGCTTTCTTT. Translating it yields CASSLGRHTEAFF. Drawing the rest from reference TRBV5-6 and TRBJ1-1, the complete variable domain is DAGVTQSPTHLIKTRGQQVTLRCSPKSGHDTVSWYQQALGQGPQFIFQYYEEEERQRGNFPDRFSGHQFPNYSSELNVNALLLGDSALYLCASSLGRHTEAFFGQGTRLTVV.

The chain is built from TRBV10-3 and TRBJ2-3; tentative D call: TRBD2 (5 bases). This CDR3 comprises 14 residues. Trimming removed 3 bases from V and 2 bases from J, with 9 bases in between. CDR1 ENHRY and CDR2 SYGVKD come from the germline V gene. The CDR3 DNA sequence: TGTGCCATCAGTGAACGCCGGGACACAGATACGCAGTATTTT. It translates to CAISERRDTDTQYF.

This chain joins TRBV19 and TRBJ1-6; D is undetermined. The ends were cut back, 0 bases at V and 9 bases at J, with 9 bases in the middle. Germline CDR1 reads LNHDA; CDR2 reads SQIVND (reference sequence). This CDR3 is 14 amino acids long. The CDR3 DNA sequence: TGTGCCAGTAGTATAGATTTTGACCCTTCACCCCTCCACTTT. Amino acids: CASSIDFDPSPLHF.

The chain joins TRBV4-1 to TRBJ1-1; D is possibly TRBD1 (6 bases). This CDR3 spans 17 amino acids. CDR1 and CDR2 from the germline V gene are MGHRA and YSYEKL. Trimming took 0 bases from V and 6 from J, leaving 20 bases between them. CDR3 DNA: TGCGCCAGCAGCCAAGAGACTCCGGGGGCGCAGGGCGCTGAAGCTTTCTTT. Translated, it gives CASSQETPGAQGAEAFF.

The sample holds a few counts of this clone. The CDR3 nucleotides are TGTGCCAGCAGTGGACGGACGTTAGGACAGGGGAACTATGGCTACACCTTC. This gives the protein CASSGRTLGQGNYGYTF. The gene calls are TRBV6-1 and TRBJ1-2; 9 bases match TRBD1. The J segment lost 2 bases and the V segment lost 4 bases, leaving 11 bases of the junction unmatched. This CDR3 has 17 residues. Germline V gene sequence: CDR1 MNHNS, CDR2 SASEGT.

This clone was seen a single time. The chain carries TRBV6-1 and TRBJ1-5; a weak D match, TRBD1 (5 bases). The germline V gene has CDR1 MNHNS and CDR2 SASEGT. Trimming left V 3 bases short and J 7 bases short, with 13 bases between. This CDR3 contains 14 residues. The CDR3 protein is CASSEGEARQPQHF. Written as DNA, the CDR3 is TGTGCCAGCAGTGAGGGGGAAGCGAGGCAGCCCCAGCATTTT.

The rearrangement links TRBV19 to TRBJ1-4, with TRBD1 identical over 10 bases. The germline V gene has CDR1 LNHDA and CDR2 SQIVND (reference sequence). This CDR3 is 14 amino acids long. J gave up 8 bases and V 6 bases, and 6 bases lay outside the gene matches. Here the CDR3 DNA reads TGTGCCAGTAGGGGACAGGGGTCCGGGGAAAAACTGTTTTTT. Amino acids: CASRGQGSGEKLFF. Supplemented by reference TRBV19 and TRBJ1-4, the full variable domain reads DGGITQSPKYLFRKEGQNVTLSCEQNLNHDAMYWYRQDPGQGLRLIYYSQIVNDFQKGDIAEGYSVSREKKESFPLTVTSAQKNPTAFYLCASRGQGSGEKLFFGSGTQLSVL.

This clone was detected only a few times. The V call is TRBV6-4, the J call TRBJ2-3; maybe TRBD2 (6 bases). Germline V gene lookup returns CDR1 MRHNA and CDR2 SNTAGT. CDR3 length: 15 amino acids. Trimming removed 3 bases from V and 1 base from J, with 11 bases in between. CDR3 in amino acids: CASSEEASGTDTQYF. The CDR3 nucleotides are TGTGCCAGCAGTGAAGAGGCTAGCGGCACAGATACGCAGTATTTT.